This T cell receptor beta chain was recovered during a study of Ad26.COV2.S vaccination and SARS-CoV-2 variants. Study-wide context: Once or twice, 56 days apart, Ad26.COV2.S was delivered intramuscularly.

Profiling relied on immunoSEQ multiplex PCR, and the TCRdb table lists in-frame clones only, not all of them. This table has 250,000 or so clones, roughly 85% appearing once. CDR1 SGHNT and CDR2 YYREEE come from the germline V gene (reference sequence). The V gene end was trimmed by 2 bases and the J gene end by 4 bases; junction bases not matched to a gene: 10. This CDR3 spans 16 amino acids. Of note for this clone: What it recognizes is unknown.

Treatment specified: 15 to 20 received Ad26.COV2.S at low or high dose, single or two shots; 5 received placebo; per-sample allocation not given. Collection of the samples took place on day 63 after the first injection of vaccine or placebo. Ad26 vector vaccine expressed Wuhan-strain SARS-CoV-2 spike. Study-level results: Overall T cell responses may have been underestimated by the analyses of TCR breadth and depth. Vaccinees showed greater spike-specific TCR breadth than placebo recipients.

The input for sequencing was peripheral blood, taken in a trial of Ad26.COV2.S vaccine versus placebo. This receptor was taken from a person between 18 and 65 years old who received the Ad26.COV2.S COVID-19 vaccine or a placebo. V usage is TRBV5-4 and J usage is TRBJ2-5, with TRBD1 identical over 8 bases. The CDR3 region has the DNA TGTGCCAGCAGCTTAAAAGACAGGGGAGAGCGAGAGACCCAGTACTTC. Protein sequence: CASSLKDRGERETQYF.